This entry is about one T cell receptor (beta chain). This receptor's antigen is unknown. Base quality data are lacking; no much larger clone is found one base away. The sample comes from a study of T cell responses to AZD1222 COVID-19 vaccine (dated by TCRdb to the early 2020s). A note on the overall study: AZD1222 recipients with second doses at about 4 weeks or about 12 weeks were pooled, because spike-specific TCR depth and breadth did not differ between schedules. Trial participants were enrolled by age into 18-55, 56-69 and 70-plus year subgroups, with approximately 150, 28 and 58 TCR-sequenced participants respectively. A total of just over 230 trial participants underwent TCR sequencing, of whom approximately 210 received two doses of AZD1222 and about 25 received two doses of the MenACWY control vaccine. Study-wide findings and limitations: In the small 56-69-year group, the increase in depth fell short of significance, most likely because of low power. Nearly half of unique spike-specific TCRs reportedly recognized epitopes outside regions mutated in the B.1.351 and B.1.1.7 variants. Because no samples from the day 14 peak response were available, repertoires could be characterized only after the peak T cell response. Conclusions about previously exposed vaccinees were limited because only five to seven AZD1222 recipients were SARS-CoV-2 seropositive at baseline. The vaccine-associated CD4 TCRs covered the entire spike protein, and the dominant responses fell in regions 160-218 and 743-854. Most participants were white British and females outnumbered males, and the authors suggested that clonal diversity may have been underestimated. Spike-specific TCR breadth and depth rose significantly after two AZD1222 doses compared with day 0 and with MenACWY recipients.

According to the study, the label for this sample's time point signals: baseline before first vaccination. The vaccinee samples were drawn from two UK trials, COV001 and COV002, one of which was a single-blind randomized controlled phase 2/3 trial testing AZD1222 (ChAdOx1 nCoV-19) in healthy adults. For TCRbeta chain sequencing, PBMC samples from trial participants were taken at day 0 and at day 28 after the second dose. The CDR3 regions of human TCRbeta chains were analyzed by immunosequencing. As for how the authors treated the data: TCRs in the repertoires were matched against a reference library of SARS-CoV-2-specific TCRs that had been generated with the MIRA antigen-specificity platform. Breadth meant the fraction of unique TCRs that were SARS-CoV-2-associated, whereas depth meant the fraction of total T cells that were SARS-CoV-2-associated. Using the MIRA data, each spike-specific TCR was assigned both to the spike region to which the TCR was reactive and to a CD4 or CD8 class. Log10-transformed breadth and depth values were compared by one-way ANOVA with Sidak's multiple comparisons tests. TCRdb limited this immuneACCESS table to in-frame rearrangements with V and J called. A share of clones is missing; checked studies link under half to unresolved V genes, and the rest is unexplained. That table gives V, J and clone size, and the DNA gave D and trimming. Recorded for this sample are 140,000 to 150,000 clones; under 95% of them occurred a single time. Of the sample, approximately 2.1% is held by the ten largest clones.

The material sequenced was peripheral blood, taken on day 0 of AZD1222 vaccination. This clonotype was sampled from an adult in good health.

The CDR3 amino acid sequence is: CATGTSGSPEQYF. The nucleotide sequence reads TGCGCCACCGGGACTAGCGGGAGTCCCGAGCAGTACTTC. This chain joins TRBV10-1 to TRBJ2-7; TRBD2 agrees with 14 junctional bases. Germline trimming amounts to 10 bases on V and 6 bases on J, with 5 as the count of junction bases outside the gene matches. The CDR1 and CDR2 encoded by the germline V gene (reference sequence) are WNHNN and SYGVQD. Reading from cysteine to phenylalanine, the CDR3 counts 13 amino acids. CDR3 DNA only is kept here, 39 bases in frame from base 1.